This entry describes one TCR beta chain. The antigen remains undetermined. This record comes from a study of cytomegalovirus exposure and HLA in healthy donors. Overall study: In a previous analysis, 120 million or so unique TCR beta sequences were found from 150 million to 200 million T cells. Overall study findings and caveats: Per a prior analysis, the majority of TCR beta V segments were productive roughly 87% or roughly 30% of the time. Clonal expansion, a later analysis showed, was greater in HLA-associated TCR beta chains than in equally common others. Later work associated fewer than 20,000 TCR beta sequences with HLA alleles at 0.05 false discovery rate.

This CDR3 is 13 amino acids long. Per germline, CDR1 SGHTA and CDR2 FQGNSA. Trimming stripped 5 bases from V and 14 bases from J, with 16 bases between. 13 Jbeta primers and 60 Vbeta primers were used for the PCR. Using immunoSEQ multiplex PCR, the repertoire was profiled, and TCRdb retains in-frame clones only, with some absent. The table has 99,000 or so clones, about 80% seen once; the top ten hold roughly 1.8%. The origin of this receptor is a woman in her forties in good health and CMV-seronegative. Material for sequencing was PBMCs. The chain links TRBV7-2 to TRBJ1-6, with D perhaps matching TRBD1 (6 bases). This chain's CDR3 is CASSLGHGAALHF. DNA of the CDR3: TGTGCCAGCAGCCTGGGACACGGGGCGGCCCTCCACTTT.